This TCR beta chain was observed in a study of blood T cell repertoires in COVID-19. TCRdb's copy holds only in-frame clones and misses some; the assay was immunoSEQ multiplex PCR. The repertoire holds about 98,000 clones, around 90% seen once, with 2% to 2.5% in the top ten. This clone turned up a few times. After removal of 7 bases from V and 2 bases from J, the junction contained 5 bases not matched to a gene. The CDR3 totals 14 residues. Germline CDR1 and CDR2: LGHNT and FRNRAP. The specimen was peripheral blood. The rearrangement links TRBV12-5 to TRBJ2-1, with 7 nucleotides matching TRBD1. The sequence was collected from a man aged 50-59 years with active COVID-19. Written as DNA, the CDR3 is TGTGCTAGTGTTCCGGGACAGACCTACAATGAGCAGTTCTTC. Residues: CASVPGQTYNEQFF.